What follows are 26 T cell receptor beta chains derived from one specimen sequenced in a study of blood T cell repertoires in COVID-19. Produced via immunoSEQ multiplex PCR; TCRdb's table is partial and in-frame only. Among 150,000 to 200,000 clones listed, 60% to 85% were seen once. The sequencing sample was made of peripheral blood. The receptors derive from a man aged 70 or older with acute or convalescent COVID-19.

The gene calls are TRBV5-8 and TRBJ2-1; 9 bases match TRBD1. CDR1 and CDR2 from the germline V gene are SGHTS and YDEGEE. Germline trimming cut 9 bases from V and 0 bases from J; bases unmatched to any gene: 10. CDR3 length: 16 amino acids. This CDR3 reads CAMRLGTGSSYNEQFF. The DNA of the CDR3 is TGTGCCATGCGACTCGGGACAGGGAGCTCCTACAATGAGCAGTTCTTC.

A single count supports this clone. The chain recombines TRBV10-3 with TRBJ2-6; 11 nucleotides line up with TRBD1. V dropped 5 bases and J dropped 3; count of bases not matched to a gene: 12. The CDR3 spans 19 residues. From germline, CDR1 is ENHRY and CDR2 SYGVKD. Here the CDR3 reads CAISSKEGQGALGANVLTF. CDR3 bases: TGTGCCATCAGTTCAAAGGAAGGACAGGGGGCGCTTGGGGCCAACGTCCTGACTTTC.

The chain combines TRBV5-1 with TRBJ2-7; D may be TRBD1 (5 bases). The CDR3 extends over 15 amino acids. Trimming shortened V by 5 bases and J by 0 bases, and 15 bases separated the two germline ends. Germline V gene data show CDR1 as SGHRS and CDR2 as YFSETQ. As DNA, the CDR3 is TGCGCCAGCAGGACCGGACACTCGAGCTCCTACGAGCAGTACTTC. This sequence encodes CASRTGHSSSYEQYF.

V usage is TRBV27 and J usage is TRBJ2-5; 10 bases map to TRBD2. The CDR3 extends over 15 amino acids. Trimming at V came to 5 bases and at J to 5 bases, leaving 8 bases not matched to a gene. In germline, CDR1 is MNHEY, CDR2 SMNVEV (reference sequence). The CDR3 sequence: CASSPSSGSRETQYF. The CDR3 DNA sequence: TGTGCCAGCAGTCCGTCTAGCGGGAGCAGGGAGACCCAGTACTTC.

The chain couples TRBV9 to TRBJ1-1, with D unresolved. Germline lookup yields CDR1 SGDLS and CDR2 YYNGEE. The CDR3 loop spans 15 amino acids. V was shortened by 0 bases and J by 0 bases, with 9 bases between the two germline ends. DNA for the CDR3: TGTGCCAGCAGCGTAGCAACGAACATGAACACTGAAGCTTTCTTT. This gives the protein CASSVATNMNTEAFF.

This chain links TRBV28 with TRBJ1-2, with TRBD1 matching 8 bases. Germline trimming cut 6 bases from V and 5 bases from J; bases unmatched to any gene: 8. Germline V gene data show CDR1 as MDHEN and CDR2 as SYDVKM. CDR3 length: 14 residues. CDR3 nucleotide sequence: TGTGCCAGCAGGTCACAGGGGGGGGAGTATGGCTACACCTTC. It translates to CASRSQGGEYGYTF.

This clone was detected only a few times. The V gene is TRBV19, the J gene TRBJ2-7; 8 bases fit TRBD1. Per germline, CDR1 LNHDA and CDR2 SQIVND (reference sequence). The CDR3 is 17 residues long. The V gene end was trimmed by 6 bases and the J gene end by 3 bases; junction bases not matched to a gene: 16. As DNA, the CDR3 is TGTGCCAGTAGCAACCCGCCCGGACAGGGTACGGGCTACGAGCAGTACTTC. The encoded protein is CASSNPPGQGTGYEQYF.

The gene calls are TRBV29-1 and TRBJ1-2; tentative D call: TRBD1 (6 bases). The germline V gene encodes CDR1 SQVTM and CDR2 ANQGSEA. With 8 bases removed from V and 2 bases from J, the gap between germline ends came to 21 bases. The length of the CDR3 is 15 residues. The CDR3 loop is CSTALAGGGNYGYTF. In DNA form, the CDR3 reads TGCAGCACCGCCTTGGCGGGGGGCGGGAACTATGGCTACACCTTC.

This clone was detected a few times. CDR3: CASSAQGDTEAFF. As DNA, the CDR3 is TGCGCCAGCAGCGCGCAGGGGGACACTGAAGCTTTCTTT. The rearrangement uses TRBV5-1 and TRBJ1-1; 7 nucleotides line up with TRBD1. This CDR3 spans 13 amino acids. Looked up from germline, CDR1 is SGHRS and CDR2 is YFSETQ. Trimming removed 4 bases from V and 3 bases from J; junction bases left unmatched: 3.

This rearrangement joins TRBV19 to TRBJ2-7, with 10 bases matching TRBD2. The CDR3 contains 15 residues. V lost 6 bases, J lost 2 bases, and 7 bases stayed unmatched. Germline CDR1 LNHDA, CDR2 SQIVND (reference sequence). The CDR3 DNA is TGTGCCAGTAGCCGCCGACTAGCGGGTACCTACGAGCAGTACTTC. Translating it yields CASSRRLAGTYEQYF.

The chain employs TRBV19 and TRBJ2-1, with a weak D call TRBD2 (5 bases). CDR1 is LNHDA and CDR2 is SQIVND in the germline V gene (reference sequence). Trimming removed 4 bases at V and 2 bases at J, with 15 bases between. The CDR3 contains 16 residues. CDR3 in amino acids: CASSTRAERAYNEQFF. CDR3 coding DNA: TGTGCCAGTAGTACTCGGGCCGAGAGGGCCTACAATGAGCAGTTCTTC.

The chain employs TRBV9 and TRBJ1-1; D gene uncertain. This CDR3 spans 14 amino acids. V was cut by 2 bases and J by 2 bases, with 10 bases left in between. Germline CDR1 and CDR2: SGDLS and YYNGEE. This CDR3 is CASSVTQFNTEAFF. The CDR3 region has the DNA TGTGCCAGCAGCGTCACCCAGTTTAACACTGAAGCTTTCTTT.

A single count supports this clone. The J gene is TRBJ2-7, the V gene TRBV19; 8 nucleotides line up with TRBD2. The junction had 6 bases not matched to a gene; V was cut back by 6 bases and J by 2 bases. Germline CDR1 reads LNHDA; CDR2 reads SQIVND (reference sequence). This CDR3 contains 14 residues. The CDR3 reads CASSRIAGPYEQYF. In DNA form, the CDR3 reads TGTGCCAGTAGCAGAATAGCGGGACCCTACGAGCAGTACTTC.

The chain is built from TRBV5-4 and TRBJ2-7, with 7 bases lining up with TRBD2. V lost 5 bases and J lost 3; bases outside the gene matches: 8. CDR3 length: 14 residues. Germline CDR1 SGHNT, CDR2 YYREEE (reference sequence). CDR3 protein: CASSAATGGYEQYF. CDR3 coding DNA: TGTGCCAGCAGTGCAGCGACGGGAGGCTACGAGCAGTACTTC.

This clone occurred once. The CDR3 DNA reads as TGCGCCAGCAGTCAACGGGGACAGTCTAACTATGGCTACACCTTC. Translated: CASSQRGQSNYGYTF. V gene TRBV5-1 combines with J gene TRBJ1-2, with TRBD1 matching over 7 bases. Germline-derived CDR1 and CDR2 are SGHRS and YFSETQ. The CDR3 spans 15 residues. J was trimmed by 0 bases and V by 5 bases; bases with no gene match: 7.

The V and J genes are TRBV11-2 and TRBJ2-1; TRBD2 matches at 10 bases. The CDR3 contains 15 residues. Germline values: CDR1 SGHAT, CDR2 FQNNGV. V was clipped by 7 bases and J by 6 bases; unmatched bases: 9. The CDR3 protein is CASILSGGALNEQFF. CDR3 bases: TGTGCCAGCATCCTAAGCGGGGGGGCCCTCAATGAGCAGTTCTTC. The full variable domain, with the rest looked up from reference TRBV11-2 and TRBJ2-1, is EAGVAQSPRYKIIEKRQSVAFWCNPISGHATLYWYQQILGQGPKLLIQFQNNGVVDDSQLPKDRFSAERLKGVDSTLKIQPAKLEDSAVYLCASILSGGALNEQFFGPGTRLTVL.

The chain combines TRBV19 with TRBJ1-3; no clear D. The V end lost 0 bases, the J end lost 1 base, and 10 bases lay between the germline ends. Germline CDR1 is LNHDA and CDR2 is SQIVND (reference sequence). The CDR3 spans 16 residues. The CDR3 sequence: CASSIDYRHSGNTIYF. The CDR3, as DNA: TGTGCCAGTAGTATAGATTACAGACATTCTGGAAACACCATATATTTT. The full variable domain, rest sourced from reference TRBV19 and TRBJ1-3, is DGGITQSPKYLFRKEGQNVTLSCEQNLNHDAMYWYRQDPGQGLRLIYYSQIVNDFQKGDIAEGYSVSREKKESFPLTVTSAQKNPTAFYLCASSIDYRHSGNTIYFGEGSWLTVV.

This clone was observed once. This chain uses TRBV11-3 with TRBJ2-1; 7 bases line up with TRBD1. The trim removed 5 bases at V and 11 bases at J, leaving 3 bases unmatched. Germline CDR1 SGHNT, CDR2 YENEEA. The CDR3 length is 11 residues. The CDR3 DNA reads TGTGCCAGCAGCCGGACAGGCAAGCAGTTCTTC. Its translation: CASSRTGKQFF.

This chain links TRBV6-4 with TRBJ1-2; 8 positions agree with TRBD1. The germline gives CDR1 MRHNA, CDR2 SNTAGT. The length of the CDR3 is 15 residues. The V segment lost 4 bases and the J segment 7 bases; nucleotides outside the gene matches: 11. The CDR3 nucleotides are TGTGCCAGCAGTGTCGGACAGGGAGGAATCAGTGGCTACACCTTC. Translating gives CASSVGQGGISGYTF.

In its sample, this clone was seen a few times. CDR3 residues: CASRTAGGDQPQHF. The CDR3 DNA is TGTGCCAGCAGGACAGCAGGGGGCGATCAGCCCCAGCATTTT. This chain joins TRBV6-5 and TRBJ1-5; 8 positions match TRBD1. This CDR3 is 14 amino acids long. The V gene end was trimmed by 6 bases and the J gene end by 5 bases; junction bases not matched to a gene: 6. Per the germline V gene, CDR1 is MNHEY and CDR2 is SVGAGI.

The V and J genes are TRBV4-3 and TRBJ2-2; the match to TRBD1 covers 8 bases. The CDR3 has 17 amino acids. The V gene end was trimmed by 0 bases and the J gene end by 5 bases; junction bases not matched to a gene: 8. In germline, CDR1 is LGHNA, CDR2 YSLEER. CDR3 nucleotide sequence: TGCGCCAGCAGCCAAGACCCAGGACAGGGAACGACCGGGGAGCTGTTTTTT. This codes for CASSQDPGQGTTGELFF.

A note on this clone: This sample includes further DNA sequences coding for the same CDR3. The genes are TRBV19 and TRBJ2-7; D gene uncertain. With 5 bases removed from V and 0 bases from J, the gap between germline ends came to 14 bases. This CDR3 is 15 amino acids long. Germline loops: CDR1 LNHDA, CDR2 SQIVND (reference sequence). The CDR3 reads CASSSQGGSSYEQYF. The CDR3 coding sequence is TGTGCCAGTAGTTCCCAAGGCGGTAGCTCCTACGAGCAGTACTTC.

The chain combines TRBV27 with TRBJ2-2; 13 nucleotides align to TRBD2. Germline CDR1 reads MNHEY; CDR2 reads SMNVEV (reference sequence). Germline trimming cut 5 bases from V and 5 bases from J; bases unmatched to any gene: 5. The CDR3 is made up of 16 amino acids. CDR3 sequence: CASSTGTSGVTGELFF. The CDR3 nucleotides read TGTGCCAGCAGTACCGGGACTAGCGGGGTAACCGGGGAGCTGTTTTTT.

The gene calls are TRBV28 and TRBJ2-7, with TRBD1 matching 7 bases. Per germline, CDR1 MDHEN and CDR2 SYDVKM. The CDR3 totals 14 residues. V lost 5 bases and J lost 3; bases outside the gene matches: 7. This CDR3 reads CASSLDRVIYEQYF. The CDR3, as DNA: TGTGCCAGCAGTCTAGACAGGGTTATCTACGAGCAGTACTTC.

CDR3 residues: CASSLFLATGGNEQFF. CDR3 coding DNA: TGTGCCAGCAGTTTATTCCTAGCGACTGGCGGCAATGAGCAGTTCTTC. The chain joins TRBV28 to TRBJ2-1, with D possibly matching TRBD2 (6 bases). The germline V and J ends were trimmed by 1 base and 6 bases, with 16 bases remaining between them. The germline CDR1 and CDR2 sequences are MDHEN and SYDVKM. The CDR3 is made up of 16 amino acids. Full variable domain (rest looked up from reference TRBV28 and TRBJ2-1): DVKVTQSSRYLVKRTGEKVFLECVQDMDHENMFWYRQDPGLGLRLIYFSYDVKMKEKGDIPEGYSVSREKKERFSLILESASTNQTSMYLCASSLFLATGGNEQFFGPGTRLTVL.

This clone occurred many times. The V and J genes are TRBV14 and TRBJ1-2; a possible D gene is TRBD1 (5 bases). Germline CDR1 and CDR2: SGHDN and FVKESK. The CDR3 runs 13 residues. With 2 bases removed from V and 6 bases from J, the gap between germline ends came to 10 bases. The CDR3 region has the DNA TGTGCCAGCAGCCAATCGGGGGAACATGGCTACACCTTC. This translates into CASSQSGEHGYTF.